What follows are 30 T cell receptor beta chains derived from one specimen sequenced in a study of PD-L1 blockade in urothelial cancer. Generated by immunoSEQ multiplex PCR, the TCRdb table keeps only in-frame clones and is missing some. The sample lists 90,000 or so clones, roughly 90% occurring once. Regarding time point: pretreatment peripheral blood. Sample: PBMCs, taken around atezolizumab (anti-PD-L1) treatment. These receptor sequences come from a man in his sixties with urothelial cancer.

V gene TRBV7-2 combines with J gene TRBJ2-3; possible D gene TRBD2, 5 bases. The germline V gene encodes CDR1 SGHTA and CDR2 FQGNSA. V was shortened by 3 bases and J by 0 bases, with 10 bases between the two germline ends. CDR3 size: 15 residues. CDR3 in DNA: TGTGCCAGCAGCTTGTGGGAGTCGAGCACAGATACGCAGTATTTT. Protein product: CASSLWESSTDTQYF.

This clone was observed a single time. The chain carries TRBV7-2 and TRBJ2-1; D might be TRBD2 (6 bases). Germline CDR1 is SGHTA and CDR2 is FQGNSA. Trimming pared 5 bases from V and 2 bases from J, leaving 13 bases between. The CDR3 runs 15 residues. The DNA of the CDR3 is TGTGCCAGCAGCCCCGGGAGTAGAGCCTACAATGAGCAGTTCTTC. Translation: CASSPGSRAYNEQFF.

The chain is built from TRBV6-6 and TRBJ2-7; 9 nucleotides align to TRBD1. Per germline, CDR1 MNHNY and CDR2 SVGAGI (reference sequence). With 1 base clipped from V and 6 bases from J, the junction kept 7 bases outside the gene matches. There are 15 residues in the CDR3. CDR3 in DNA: TGTGCCAGCAGTTACTGGGGACAGGGCAATGGCGAGCAGTACTTC. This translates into CASSYWGQGNGEQYF.

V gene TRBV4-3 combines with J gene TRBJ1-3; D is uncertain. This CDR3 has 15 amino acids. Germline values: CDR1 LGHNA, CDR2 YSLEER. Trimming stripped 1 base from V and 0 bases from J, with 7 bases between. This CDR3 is CASSQGHHSGNTIYF. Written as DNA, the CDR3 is TGCGCCAGCAGCCAAGGACATCACTCTGGAAACACCATATATTTT.

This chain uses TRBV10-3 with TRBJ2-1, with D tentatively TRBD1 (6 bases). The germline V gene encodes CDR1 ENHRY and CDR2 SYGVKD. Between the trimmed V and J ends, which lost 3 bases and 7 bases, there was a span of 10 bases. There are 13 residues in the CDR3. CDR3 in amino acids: CAISESGANEQFF. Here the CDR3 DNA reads TGTGCCATCAGTGAATCAGGGGCGAATGAGCAGTTCTTC.

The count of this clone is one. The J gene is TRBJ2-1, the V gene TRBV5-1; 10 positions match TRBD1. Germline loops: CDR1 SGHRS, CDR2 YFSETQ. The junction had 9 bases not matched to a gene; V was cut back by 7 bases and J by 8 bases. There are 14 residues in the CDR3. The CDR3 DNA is TGCGCCAGCTGGGGACAGGGGCGGGTCGATGAGCAGTTCTTC. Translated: CASWGQGRVDEQFF.

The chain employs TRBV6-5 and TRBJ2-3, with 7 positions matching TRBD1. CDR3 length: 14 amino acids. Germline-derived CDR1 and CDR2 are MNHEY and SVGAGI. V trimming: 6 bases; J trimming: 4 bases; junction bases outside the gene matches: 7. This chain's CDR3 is CASRKQGWADTQYF. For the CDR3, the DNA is TGTGCCAGCAGAAAACAGGGGTGGGCAGATACGCAGTATTTT.

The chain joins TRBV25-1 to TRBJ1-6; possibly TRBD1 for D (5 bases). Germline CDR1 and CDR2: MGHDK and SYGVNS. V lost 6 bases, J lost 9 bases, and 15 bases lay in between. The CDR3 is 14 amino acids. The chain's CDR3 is CASSETAFGSPLHF. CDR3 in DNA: TGTGCCAGCAGCGAGACAGCCTTTGGTTCACCCCTCCACTTT.

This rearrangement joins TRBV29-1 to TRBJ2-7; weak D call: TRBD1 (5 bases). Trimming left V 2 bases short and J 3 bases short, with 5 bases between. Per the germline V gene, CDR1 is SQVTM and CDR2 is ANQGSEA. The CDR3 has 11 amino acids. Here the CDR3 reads CSVERGYEQYF. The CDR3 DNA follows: TGCAGCGTTGAAAGGGGCTACGAGCAGTACTTC.

The CDR3 coding sequence is TGTGCCAGCAGTTCAATTTTATCAAATGCGAACTACAATGAGCAGTTCTTC. Its translation: CASSSILSNANYNEQFF. V gene TRBV27 combines with J gene TRBJ2-1; D is undetermined. In germline, CDR1 is MNHEY, CDR2 SMNVEV (reference sequence). There are 17 residues in the CDR3. V lost 4 bases to trimming and J lost 3 bases, with 19 bases between them.

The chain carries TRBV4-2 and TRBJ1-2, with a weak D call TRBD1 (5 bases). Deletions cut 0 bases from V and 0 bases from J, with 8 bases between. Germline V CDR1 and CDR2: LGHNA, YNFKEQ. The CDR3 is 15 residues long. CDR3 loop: CASSQEQAPNYGYTF. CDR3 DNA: TGTGCCAGCAGCCAAGAACAGGCCCCTAACTATGGCTACACCTTC.

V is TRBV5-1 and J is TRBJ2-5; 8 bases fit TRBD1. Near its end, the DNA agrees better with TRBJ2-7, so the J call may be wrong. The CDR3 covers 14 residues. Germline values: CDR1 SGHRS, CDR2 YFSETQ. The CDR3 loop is CASSTGQGSYEQYF. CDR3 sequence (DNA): TGCGCCAGCAGCACCGGACAGGGTTCCTACGAGCAGTACTTC.

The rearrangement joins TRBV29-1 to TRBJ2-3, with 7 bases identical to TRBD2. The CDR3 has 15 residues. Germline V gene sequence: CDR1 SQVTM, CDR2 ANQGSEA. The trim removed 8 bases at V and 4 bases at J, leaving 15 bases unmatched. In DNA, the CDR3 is TGCAGCTCGTTAGGTGGATCCCGGGGGGCAGATACGCAGTATTTT. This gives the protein CSSLGGSRGADTQYF.

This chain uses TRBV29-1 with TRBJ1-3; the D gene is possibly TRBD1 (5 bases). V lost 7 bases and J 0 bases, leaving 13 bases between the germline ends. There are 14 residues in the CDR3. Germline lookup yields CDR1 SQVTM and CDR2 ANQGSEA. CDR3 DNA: TGCAGCGCTAAACGCGGGGGCTCTGGAAACACCATATATTTT. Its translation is CSAKRGGSGNTIYF.

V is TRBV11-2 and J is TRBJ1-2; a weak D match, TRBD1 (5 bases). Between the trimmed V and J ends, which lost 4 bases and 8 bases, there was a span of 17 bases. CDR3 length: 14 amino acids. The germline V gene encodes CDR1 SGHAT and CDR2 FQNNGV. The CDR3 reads CASSSEVRGAGYTF. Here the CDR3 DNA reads TGTGCCAGCAGCTCTGAAGTACGCGGGGCCGGCTACACCTTC.

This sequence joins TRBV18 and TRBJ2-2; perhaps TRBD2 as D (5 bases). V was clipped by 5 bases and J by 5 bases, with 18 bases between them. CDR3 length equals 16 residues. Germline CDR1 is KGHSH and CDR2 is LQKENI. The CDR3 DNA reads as TGTGCCAGCTCATCTCTAGGAGGTCAAATTACCGGGGAGCTGTTTTTT. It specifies CASSSLGGQITGELFF.

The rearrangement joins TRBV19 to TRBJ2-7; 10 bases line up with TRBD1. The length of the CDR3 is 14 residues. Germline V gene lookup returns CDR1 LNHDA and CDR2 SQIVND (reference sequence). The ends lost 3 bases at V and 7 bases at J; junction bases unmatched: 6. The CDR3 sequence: CASSIGTGVSEQYF. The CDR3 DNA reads TGTGCCAGTAGTATCGGGACAGGGGTGTCTGAGCAGTACTTC.

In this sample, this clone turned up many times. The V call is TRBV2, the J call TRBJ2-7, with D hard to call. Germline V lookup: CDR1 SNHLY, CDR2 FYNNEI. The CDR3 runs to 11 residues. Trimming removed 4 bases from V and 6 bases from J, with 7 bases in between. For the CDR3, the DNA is TGTGCCAGCAGTGTAGCCTTCGAGCAGTACTTC. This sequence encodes CASSVAFEQYF.

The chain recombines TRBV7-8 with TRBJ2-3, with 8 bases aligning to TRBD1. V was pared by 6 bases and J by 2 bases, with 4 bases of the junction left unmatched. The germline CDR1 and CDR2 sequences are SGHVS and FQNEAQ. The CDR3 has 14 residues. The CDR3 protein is CASRGQDPTDTQYF. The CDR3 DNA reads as TGTGCCAGCAGGGGACAGGACCCCACAGATACGCAGTATTTT. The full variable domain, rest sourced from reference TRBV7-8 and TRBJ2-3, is GAGVSQSPRYKVAKRGQDVALRCDPISGHVSLFWYQQALGQGPEFLTYFQNEAQLDKSGLPSDRFFAERPEGSVSTLKIQRTQQEDSAVYLCASRGQDPTDTQYFGPGTRLTVL.

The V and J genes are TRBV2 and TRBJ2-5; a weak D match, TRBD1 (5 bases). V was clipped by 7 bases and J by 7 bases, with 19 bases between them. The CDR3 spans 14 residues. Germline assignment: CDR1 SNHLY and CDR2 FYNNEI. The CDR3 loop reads CASTEQVYVGTQYF. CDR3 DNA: TGTGCCAGCACGGAACAGGTGTATGTTGGGACCCAGTACTTC.

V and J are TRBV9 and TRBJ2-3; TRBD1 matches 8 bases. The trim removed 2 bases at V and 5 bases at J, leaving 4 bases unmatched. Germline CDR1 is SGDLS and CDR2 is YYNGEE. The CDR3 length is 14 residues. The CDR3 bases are TGTGCCAGCAGCGTGGACAGGGCAGGAGATACGCAGTATTTT. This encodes CASSVDRAGDTQYF.

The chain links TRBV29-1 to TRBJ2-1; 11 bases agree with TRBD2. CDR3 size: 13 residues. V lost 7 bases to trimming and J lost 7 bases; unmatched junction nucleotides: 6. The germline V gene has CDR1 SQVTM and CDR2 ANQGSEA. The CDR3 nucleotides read TGCAGCGGTAGCGGGGGGGCAACGAATGAGCAGTTCTTC. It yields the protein CSGSGGATNEQFF.

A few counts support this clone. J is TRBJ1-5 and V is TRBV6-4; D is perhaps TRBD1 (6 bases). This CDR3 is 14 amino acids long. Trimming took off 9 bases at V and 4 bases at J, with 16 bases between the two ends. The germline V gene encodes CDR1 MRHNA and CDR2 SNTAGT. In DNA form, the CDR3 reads TGTGCCAGTGGGAGTAAAGACAGGAATCAGCCCCAGCATTTT. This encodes CASGSKDRNQPQHF.

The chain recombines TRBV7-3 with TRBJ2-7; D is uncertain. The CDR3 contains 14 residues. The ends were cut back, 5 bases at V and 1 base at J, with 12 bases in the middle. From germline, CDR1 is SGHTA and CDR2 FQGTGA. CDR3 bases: TGTGCCAGCAGCCCCCAGACAAATTCCTACGAGCAGTACTTC. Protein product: CASSPQTNSYEQYF.

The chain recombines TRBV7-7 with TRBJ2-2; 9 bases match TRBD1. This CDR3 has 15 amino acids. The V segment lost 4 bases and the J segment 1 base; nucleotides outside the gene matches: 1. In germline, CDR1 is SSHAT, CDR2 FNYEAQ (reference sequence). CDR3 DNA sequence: TGTGCCAGCAGCTGGGGACAGGGGAACACCGGGGAGCTGTTTTTT. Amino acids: CASSWGQGNTGELFF.

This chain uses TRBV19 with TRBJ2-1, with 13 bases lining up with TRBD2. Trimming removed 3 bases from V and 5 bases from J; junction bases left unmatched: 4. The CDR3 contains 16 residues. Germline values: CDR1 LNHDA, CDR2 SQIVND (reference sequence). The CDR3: CASSIPLAGGDNEQFF. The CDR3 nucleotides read TGTGCCAGTAGTATCCCACTAGCGGGAGGGGACAATGAGCAGTTCTTC.

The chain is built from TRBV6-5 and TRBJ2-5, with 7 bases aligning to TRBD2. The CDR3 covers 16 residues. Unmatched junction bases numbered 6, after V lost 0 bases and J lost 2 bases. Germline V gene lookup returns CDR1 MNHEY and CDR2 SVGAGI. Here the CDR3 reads CASSYSPSGAQETQYF. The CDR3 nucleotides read TGTGCCAGCAGTTACTCCCCTAGCGGAGCTCAAGAGACCCAGTACTTC.

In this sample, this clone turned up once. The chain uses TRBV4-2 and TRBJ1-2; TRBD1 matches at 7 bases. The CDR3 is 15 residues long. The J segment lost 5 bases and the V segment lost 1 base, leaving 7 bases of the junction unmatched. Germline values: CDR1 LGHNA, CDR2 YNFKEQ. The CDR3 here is CASSQVFGQVYGYTF. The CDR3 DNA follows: TGTGCCAGCAGCCAAGTGTTCGGACAGGTTTATGGCTACACCTTC.

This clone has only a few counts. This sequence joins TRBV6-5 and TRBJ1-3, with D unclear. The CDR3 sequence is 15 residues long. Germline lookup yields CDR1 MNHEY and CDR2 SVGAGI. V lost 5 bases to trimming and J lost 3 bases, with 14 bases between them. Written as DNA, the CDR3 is TGTGCCAGCAGTCGCCTTACGGGGAGTGGAAACACCATATATTTT. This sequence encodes CASSRLTGSGNTIYF.

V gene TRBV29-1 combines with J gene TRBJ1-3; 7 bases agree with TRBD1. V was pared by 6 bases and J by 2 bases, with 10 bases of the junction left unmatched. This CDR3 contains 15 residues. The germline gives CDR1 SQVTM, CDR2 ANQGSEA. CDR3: CSVQMNTGAGNTIYF. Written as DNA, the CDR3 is TGCAGCGTCCAAATGAACACAGGGGCTGGAAACACCATATATTTT.